This T cell receptor (beta chain) was captured in a study of blood T cell repertoires in COVID-19. Overall study: PBMCs, B-cell-depleted T cells, or T cells were the source of the cDNA or gDNA that made up the material.

This clone is a singleton in its sample. Under the authors' procedure: Cell counts per sample came from amplifying reference gene primers. Here immunoSEQ multiplex PCR was the method, and the copy in TCRdb shows in-frame clones only, minus some. That table gives V, J and clone size, and the DNA gave D and trimming. The sample gives some 300,000 clones, just over 85% of which show up once; 3.5% to 4.5% is in the top ten. This CDR3 has 14 residues. Per the germline V gene, CDR1 is MNHEY and CDR2 is SMNVEV (reference sequence). V shed 6 bases and J 0 bases; nucleotides not matched to a gene: 4. V is TRBV27 and J is TRBJ2-7; 8 positions agree with TRBD1. The TCR comes from a young man who had recovered from COVID-19. Sequenced material: PBMCs or T cells enriched from blood (not recorded which). CDR3 nucleotides: TGTGCCAGCAGACAGGGACAGGCCTCCTACGAGCAGTACTTC. It codes for CASRQGQASYEQYF.